This T cell receptor (beta chain) originates from a study of blood T cell repertoires in COVID-19. Background on the study: Researchers got acute and convalescent COVID-19 samples from the United States, Italy and Spain. Sample material is recorded as cDNA or gDNA derived from T cells, B-cell-depleted T cells, or PBMCs.

Authors' data handling: Reference gene primer amplification yielded estimated nucleated cell counts. TCRdb's table, derived via immunoSEQ multiplex PCR, lists solely in-frame clones and lacks some. Clone size and V and J calls were adopted from that table, with D and trimming inferred from the DNA. The sample has 100,000 to 150,000 clones; less than 85% are singletons. CDR3 length: 14 residues. V dropped 4 bases and J dropped 6 bases, with 13 bases sitting between them. Per germline, CDR1 KGHSH and CDR2 LQKENI. The source is a woman older than 75 with acute or convalescent COVID-19. What was sequenced was peripheral blood. J is TRBJ2-1 and V is TRBV18; D is possibly TRBD1 (6 bases). The CDR3, as DNA: TGTGCCAGCTCACGGGGGCTAGCATCCAATGAGCAGTTCTTC. Its protein product is CASSRGLASNEQFF.